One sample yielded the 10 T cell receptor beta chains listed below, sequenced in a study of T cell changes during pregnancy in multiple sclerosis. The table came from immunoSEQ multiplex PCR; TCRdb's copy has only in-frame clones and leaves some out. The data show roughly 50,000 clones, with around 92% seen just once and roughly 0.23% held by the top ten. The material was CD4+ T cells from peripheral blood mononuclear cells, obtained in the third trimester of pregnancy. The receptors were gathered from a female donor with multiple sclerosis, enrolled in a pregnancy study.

The CDR3 is CASSVGPGGESPLHF. The CDR3 DNA reads as TGTGCCAGCAGCGTAGGACCAGGGGGCGAGTCACCCCTCCACTTT. The chain uses TRBV9 and TRBJ1-6, with 8 nucleotides matching TRBD1. The CDR3 consists of 15 residues. Germline CDR1 reads SGDLS; CDR2 reads YYNGEE. V lost 0 bases, J lost 10 bases, and 6 bases stayed unmatched. The entire variable domain, with the rest obtained from reference TRBV9 and TRBJ1-6, is as follows: DSGVTQTPKHLITATGQRVTLRCSPRSGDLSVYWYQQSLDQGLQFLIQYYNGEERAKGNILERFSAQQFPDLHSELNLSSLELGDSALYFCASSVGPGGESPLHFGNGTRLTVT.

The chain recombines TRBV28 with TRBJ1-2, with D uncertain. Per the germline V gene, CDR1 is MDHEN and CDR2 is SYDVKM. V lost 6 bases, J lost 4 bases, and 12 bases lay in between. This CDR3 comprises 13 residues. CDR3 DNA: TGTGCCAGCAGACCAACAGAGCTCTATGGCTACACCTTC. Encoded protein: CASRPTELYGYTF.

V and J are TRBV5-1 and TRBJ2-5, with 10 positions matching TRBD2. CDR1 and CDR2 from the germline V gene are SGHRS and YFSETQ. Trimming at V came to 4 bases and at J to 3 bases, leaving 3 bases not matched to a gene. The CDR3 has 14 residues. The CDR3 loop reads CASSASGGEETQYF. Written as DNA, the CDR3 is TGCGCCAGCAGCGCTAGCGGGGGTGAAGAGACCCAGTACTTC.

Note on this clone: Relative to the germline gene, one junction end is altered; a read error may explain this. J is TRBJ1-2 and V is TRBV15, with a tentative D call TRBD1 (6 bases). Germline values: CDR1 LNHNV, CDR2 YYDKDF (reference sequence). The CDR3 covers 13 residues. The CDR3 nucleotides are TGTGCCACCAGCAGAGATTGGGGGACACTCACATTCTTC. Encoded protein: CATSRDWGTLTFF.

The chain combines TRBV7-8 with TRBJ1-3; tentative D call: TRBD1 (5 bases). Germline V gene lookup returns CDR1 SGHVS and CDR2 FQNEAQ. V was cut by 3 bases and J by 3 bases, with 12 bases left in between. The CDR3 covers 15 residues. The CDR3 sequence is CASSLPGIGGNTIYF. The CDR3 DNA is TGTGCCAGCAGCTTGCCAGGGATAGGTGGAAACACCATATATTTT. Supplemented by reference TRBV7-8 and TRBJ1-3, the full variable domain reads GAGVSQSPRYKVAKRGQDVALRCDPISGHVSLFWYQQALGQGPEFLTYFQNEAQLDKSGLPSDRFFAERPEGSVSTLKIQRTQQEDSAVYLCASSLPGIGGNTIYFGEGSWLTVV.

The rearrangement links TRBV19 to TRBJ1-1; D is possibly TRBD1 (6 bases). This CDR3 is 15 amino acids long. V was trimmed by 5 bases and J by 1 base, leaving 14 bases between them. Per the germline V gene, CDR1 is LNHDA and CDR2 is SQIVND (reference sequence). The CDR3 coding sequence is TGTGCCAGTAGTGCCGGACAGTGGCGGAACACTGAAGCTTTCTTT. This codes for CASSAGQWRNTEAFF.

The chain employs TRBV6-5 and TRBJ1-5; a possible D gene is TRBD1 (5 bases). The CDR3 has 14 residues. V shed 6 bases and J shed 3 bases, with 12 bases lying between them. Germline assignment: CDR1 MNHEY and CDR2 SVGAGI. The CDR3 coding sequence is TGTGCCAGCAGCCATGACAGATTCAATCAGCCCCAGCATTTT. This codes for CASSHDRFNQPQHF.

In nucleotides, the CDR3 is TGTGCCAGCAGTTCCTCGGGACTAGCGGGTCTACCCTTAACTTACGAGCAGTACTTC. Translated, it gives CASSSSGLAGLPLTYEQYF. The chain has TRBV28 and TRBJ2-7; 12 nucleotides match TRBD2. The junction had 17 bases not matched to a gene; V was cut back by 4 bases and J by 4 bases. Germline loops: CDR1 MDHEN, CDR2 SYDVKM. This CDR3 region has 19 residues.

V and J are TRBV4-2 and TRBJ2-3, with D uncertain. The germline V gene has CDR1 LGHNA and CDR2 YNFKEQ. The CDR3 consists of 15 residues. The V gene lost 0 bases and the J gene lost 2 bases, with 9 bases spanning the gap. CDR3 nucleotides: TGTGCCAGCAGCCAAGAGTCTGGGCTCACAGATACGCAGTATTTT. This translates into CASSQESGLTDTQYF.

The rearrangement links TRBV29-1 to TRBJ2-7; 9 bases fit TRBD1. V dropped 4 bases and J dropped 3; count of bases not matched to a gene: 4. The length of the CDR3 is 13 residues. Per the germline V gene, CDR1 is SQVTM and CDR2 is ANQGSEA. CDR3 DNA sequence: TGCAGCGTTGGGGGACAGGGCAACTACGAGCAGTACTTC. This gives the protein CSVGGQGNYEQYF.